The 5 T cell receptor beta chains presented below share a single source sample, sequenced in a study of blood T cell repertoires in COVID-19. Using immunoSEQ multiplex PCR, the repertoire was profiled, and TCRdb retains in-frame clones only, with some absent. This sample has approximately 31,000 clones, with roughly 85% found just once. Sequencing input: peripheral blood. The receptors stem from a man at least 80 years old with active COVID-19.

The chain has TRBV5-1 and TRBJ1-3; 8 bases line up with TRBD1. V gave up 4 bases and J gave up 0 bases; unmatched junction bases: 6. Per germline, CDR1 SGHRS and CDR2 YFSETQ. This CDR3 has 16 residues. The CDR3 nucleotides are TGCGCCAGCAGCGACATAACAGGGGGCTCTGGAAACACCATATATTTT. This sequence encodes CASSDITGGSGNTIYF.

The gene calls are TRBV5-4 and TRBJ2-1; 11 positions agree with TRBD2. CDR3 size: 15 residues. Germline values: CDR1 SGHNT, CDR2 YYREEE (reference sequence). The junction had 5 bases not matched to a gene; V was cut back by 4 bases and J by 5 bases. Here the CDR3 reads CASSSGTSGNNEQFF. CDR3 nucleotides: TGTGCCAGCAGCAGCGGGACTAGCGGAAACAATGAGCAGTTCTTC.

The chain links TRBV6-5 to TRBJ2-1, with 9 bases that match TRBD1. After removal of 7 bases from V and 8 bases from J, the junction contained 9 bases not matched to a gene. CDR1 is MNHEY and CDR2 is SVGAGI in the germline V gene. The CDR3 spans 14 residues. This chain's CDR3 is CASKRDRVNDEQFF. In nucleotides, the CDR3 is TGTGCCAGCAAGAGGGACAGGGTCAATGATGAGCAGTTCTTC.

In this sample, this clone turned up once. The chain has TRBV10-3 and TRBJ2-7; D is unresolved. The germline gives CDR1 ENHRY, CDR2 SYGVKD. This CDR3 contains 14 residues. V was cut by 0 bases and J by 6 bases, with 12 bases left in between. The CDR3 here is CAISESGTEAEQYF. DNA of the CDR3: TGTGCCATCAGTGAGTCCGGTACAGAAGCCGAGCAGTACTTC.

This chain connects TRBV29-1 to TRBJ2-2; D is possibly TRBD1 (6 bases). The CDR3 length is 11 residues. Germline V gives CDR1 SQVTM, CDR2 ANQGSEA. V was trimmed by 3 bases and J by 13 bases, leaving 12 bases between them. The CDR3 region is CSVDSGDSLFF. DNA for the CDR3: TGCAGCGTTGACTCAGGGGATTCGCTGTTTTTT.